One T cell receptor (beta chain) is described in this entry. This sample is part of a study of blood T cell repertoires in COVID-19. Study-level information: Spain, Italy and the United States supplied samples that represented acute and convalescent COVID-19.

Categorization into cohorts depended on clinical history that participants reported. How the authors handled the data: Reference gene primer amplification gave nucleated cell count estimates. The method was immunoSEQ multiplex PCR; TCRdb's version includes in-frame clones alone and lacks a portion of them. V and J calls and clone size are given by that table; D and trimming were obtained from the DNA. The sample carries roughly 280,000 clones, roughly 90% recorded once. CDR3 length: 13 amino acids. V shed 6 bases and J 3 bases; nucleotides not matched to a gene: 4. Germline CDR1 is MNHEY and CDR2 is SVGAGI.

Material: PBMCs or T cells enriched from blood (not recorded which). The receptor comes from a woman aged 45-65 years who had recovered from COVID-19. The J gene is TRBJ1-2, the V gene TRBV6-5, with 7 bases identical to TRBD1. The CDR3 sequence: CASSADRDYGYTF. Here the CDR3 DNA reads TGTGCCAGCAGCGCCGACAGGGACTATGGCTACACCTTC.